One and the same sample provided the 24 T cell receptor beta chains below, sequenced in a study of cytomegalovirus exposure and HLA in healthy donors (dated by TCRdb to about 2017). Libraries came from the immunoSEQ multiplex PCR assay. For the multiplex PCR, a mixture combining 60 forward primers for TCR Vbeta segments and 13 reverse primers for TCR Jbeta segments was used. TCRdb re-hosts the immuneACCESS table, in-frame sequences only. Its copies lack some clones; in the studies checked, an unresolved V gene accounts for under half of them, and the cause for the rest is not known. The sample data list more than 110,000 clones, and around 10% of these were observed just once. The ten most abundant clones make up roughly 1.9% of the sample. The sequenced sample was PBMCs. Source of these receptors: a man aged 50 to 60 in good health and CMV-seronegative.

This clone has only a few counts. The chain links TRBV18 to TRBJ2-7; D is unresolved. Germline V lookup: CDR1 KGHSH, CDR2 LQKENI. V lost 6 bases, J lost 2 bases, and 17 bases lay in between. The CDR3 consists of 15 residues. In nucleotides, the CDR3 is TGTGCCAGCTCCAGTGGGTTGGGCCGCACCTACGAGCAGTACTTC. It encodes CASSSGLGRTYEQYF.

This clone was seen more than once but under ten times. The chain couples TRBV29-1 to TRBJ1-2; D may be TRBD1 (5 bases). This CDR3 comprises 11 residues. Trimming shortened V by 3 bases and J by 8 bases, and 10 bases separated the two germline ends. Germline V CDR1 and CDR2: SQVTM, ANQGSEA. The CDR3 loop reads CSVDREGGYTF. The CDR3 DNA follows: TGCAGCGTTGACAGGGAGGGAGGCTACACCTTC.

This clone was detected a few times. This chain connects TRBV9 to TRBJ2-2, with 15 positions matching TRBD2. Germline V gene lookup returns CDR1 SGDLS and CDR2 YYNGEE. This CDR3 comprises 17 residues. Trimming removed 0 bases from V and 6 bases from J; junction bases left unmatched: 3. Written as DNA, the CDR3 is TGTGCCAGCAGCGTAGGGACTAGCGGGAGGGCATCCGGGGAGCTGTTTTTT. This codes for CASSVGTSGRASGELFF. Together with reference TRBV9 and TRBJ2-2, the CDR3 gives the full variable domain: DSGVTQTPKHLITATGQRVTLRCSPRSGDLSVYWYQQSLDQGLQFLIQYYNGEERAKGNILERFSAQQFPDLHSELNLSSLELGDSALYFCASSVGTSGRASGELFFGEGSRLTVL.

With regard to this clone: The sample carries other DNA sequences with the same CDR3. The DNA of the CDR3 is TGTGCCAGTAGTTCAACAGGGGACACTGAAGCTTTCTTT. It codes for CASSSTGDTEAFF. This rearrangement joins TRBV19 to TRBJ1-1, with 7 bases that match TRBD1. This CDR3 comprises 13 residues. Trimming took 5 bases from V and 3 from J; bases not matched to a gene: 3. Germline values: CDR1 LNHDA, CDR2 SQIVND (reference sequence).

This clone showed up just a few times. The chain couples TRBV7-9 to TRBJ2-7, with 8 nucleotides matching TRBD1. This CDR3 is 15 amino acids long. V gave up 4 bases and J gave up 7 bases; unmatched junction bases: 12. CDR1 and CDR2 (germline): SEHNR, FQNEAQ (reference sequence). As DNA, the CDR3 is TGTGCCAGCAGCTCAGAGGGCCAGGGGGCGAGAGAGCAGTACTTC. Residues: CASSSEGQGAREQYF.

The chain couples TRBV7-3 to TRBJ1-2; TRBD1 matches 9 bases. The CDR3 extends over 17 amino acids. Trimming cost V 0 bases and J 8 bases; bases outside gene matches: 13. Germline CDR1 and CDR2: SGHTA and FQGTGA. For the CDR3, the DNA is TGTGCCAGCAGCTTAACAGTCACAGGGGGCTTGGCCCGGGGCTACACCTTC. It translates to CASSLTVTGGLARGYTF. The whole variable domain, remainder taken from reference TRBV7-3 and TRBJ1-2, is GAGVSQTPSNKVTEKGKYVELRCDPISGHTALYWYRQSLGQGPEFLIYFQGTGAADDSGLPNDRFFAVRPEGSVSTLKIQRTERGDSAVYLCASSLTVTGGLARGYTFGSGTRLTVV.

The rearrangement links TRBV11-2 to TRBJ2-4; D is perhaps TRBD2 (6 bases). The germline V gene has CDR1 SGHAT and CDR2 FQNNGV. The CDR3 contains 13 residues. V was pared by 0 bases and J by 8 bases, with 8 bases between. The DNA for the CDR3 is TGTGCCAGCAGCTTAGATTGGGGGGACATTCAGTACTTC. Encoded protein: CASSLDWGDIQYF.

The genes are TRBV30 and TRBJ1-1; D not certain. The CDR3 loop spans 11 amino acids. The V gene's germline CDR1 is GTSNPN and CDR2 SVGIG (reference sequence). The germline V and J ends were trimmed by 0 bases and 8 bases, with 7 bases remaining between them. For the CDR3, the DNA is TGTGCCTGGAGTGTACAGACGGAAGCTTTCTTT. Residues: CAWSVQTEAFF.

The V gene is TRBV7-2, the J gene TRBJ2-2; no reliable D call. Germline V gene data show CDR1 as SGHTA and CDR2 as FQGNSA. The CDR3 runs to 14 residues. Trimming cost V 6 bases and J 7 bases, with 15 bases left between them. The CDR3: CASRLLKYGGELFF. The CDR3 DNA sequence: TGTGCCAGCAGACTACTTAAATACGGCGGGGAGCTGTTTTTT.

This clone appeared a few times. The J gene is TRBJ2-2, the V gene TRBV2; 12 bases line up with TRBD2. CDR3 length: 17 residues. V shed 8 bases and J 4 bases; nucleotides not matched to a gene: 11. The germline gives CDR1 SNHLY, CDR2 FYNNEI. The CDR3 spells CASDGRATSGSTGELFF. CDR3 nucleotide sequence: TGTGCCAGCGACGGGAGGGCGACTAGCGGGAGCACCGGGGAGCTGTTTTTT.

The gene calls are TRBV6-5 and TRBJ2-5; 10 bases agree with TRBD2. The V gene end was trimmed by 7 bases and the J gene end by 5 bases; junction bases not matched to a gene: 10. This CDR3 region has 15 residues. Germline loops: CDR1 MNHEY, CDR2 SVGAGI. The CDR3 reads CASTSGGANWETQYF. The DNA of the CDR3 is TGTGCCAGCACCAGCGGGGGGGCCAATTGGGAGACCCAGTACTTC.

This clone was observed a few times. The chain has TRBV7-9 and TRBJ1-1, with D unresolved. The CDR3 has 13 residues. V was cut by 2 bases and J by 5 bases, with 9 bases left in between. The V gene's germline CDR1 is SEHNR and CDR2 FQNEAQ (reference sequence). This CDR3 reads CASSLPVVTEAFF. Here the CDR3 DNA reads TGTGCCAGCAGCTTACCAGTCGTTACTGAAGCTTTCTTT. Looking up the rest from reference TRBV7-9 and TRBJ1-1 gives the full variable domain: DTGVSQNPRHKITKRGQNVTFRCDPISEHNRLYWYRQTLGQGPEFLTYFQNEAQLEKSRLLSDRFSAERPKGSFSTLEIQRTEQGDSAMYLCASSLPVVTEAFFGQGTRLTVV.

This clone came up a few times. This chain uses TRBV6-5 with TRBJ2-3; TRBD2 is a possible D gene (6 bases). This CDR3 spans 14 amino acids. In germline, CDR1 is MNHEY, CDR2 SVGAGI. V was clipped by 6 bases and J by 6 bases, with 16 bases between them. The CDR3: CASSPGTAYDTQYF. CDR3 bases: TGTGCCAGCAGCCCCGGGACTGCATATGATACGCAGTATTTT.

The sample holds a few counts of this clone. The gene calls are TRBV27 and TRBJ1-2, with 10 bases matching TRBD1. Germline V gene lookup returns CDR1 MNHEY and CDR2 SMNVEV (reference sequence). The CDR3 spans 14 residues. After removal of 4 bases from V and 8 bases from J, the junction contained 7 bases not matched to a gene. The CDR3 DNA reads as TGTGCCAGCAGTTCCCGACAGGGGGCGGGCGGCTACACCTTC. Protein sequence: CASSSRQGAGGYTF.

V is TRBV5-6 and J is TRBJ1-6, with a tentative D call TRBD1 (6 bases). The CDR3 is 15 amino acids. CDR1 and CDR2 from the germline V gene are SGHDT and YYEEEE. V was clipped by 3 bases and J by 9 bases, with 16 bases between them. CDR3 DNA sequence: TGTGCCAGCAGCTGGTGGGGGCAAACCAGTTCACCCCTCCACTTT. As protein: CASSWWGQTSSPLHF.

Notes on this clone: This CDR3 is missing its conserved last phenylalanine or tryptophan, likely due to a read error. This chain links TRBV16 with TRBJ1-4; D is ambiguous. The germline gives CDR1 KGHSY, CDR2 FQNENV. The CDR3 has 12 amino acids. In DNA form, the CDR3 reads TGTGCCAGCAGCCAATTGGGAGAAAAGCTGTTTGTT. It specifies CASSQLGEKLFV.

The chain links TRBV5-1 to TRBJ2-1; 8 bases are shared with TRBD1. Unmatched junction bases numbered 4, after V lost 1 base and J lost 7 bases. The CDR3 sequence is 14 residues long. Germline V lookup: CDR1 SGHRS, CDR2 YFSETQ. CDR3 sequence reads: CASSLSWTGNEQFF. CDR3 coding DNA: TGCGCCAGCAGCTTGAGTTGGACAGGGAATGAGCAGTTCTTC.

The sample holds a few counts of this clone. The CDR3 reads CASVSISGTAYEQYF. CDR3 coding DNA: TGTGCCAGCGTGTCAATCTCTGGGACAGCCTACGAGCAGTACTTC. This sequence joins TRBV6-5 and TRBJ2-7; 7 nucleotides match TRBD1. V shed 8 bases and J 2 bases; nucleotides not matched to a gene: 12. The length of the CDR3 is 15 residues. Germline lookup yields CDR1 MNHEY and CDR2 SVGAGI.

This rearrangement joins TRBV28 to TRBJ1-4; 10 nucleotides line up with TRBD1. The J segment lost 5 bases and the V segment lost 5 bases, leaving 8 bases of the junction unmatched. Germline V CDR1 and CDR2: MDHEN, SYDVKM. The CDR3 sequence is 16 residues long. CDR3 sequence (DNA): TGTGCCAGCAGTCACCCGGGGACAGGGGAGAATGAAAAACTGTTTTTT. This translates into CASSHPGTGENEKLFF.

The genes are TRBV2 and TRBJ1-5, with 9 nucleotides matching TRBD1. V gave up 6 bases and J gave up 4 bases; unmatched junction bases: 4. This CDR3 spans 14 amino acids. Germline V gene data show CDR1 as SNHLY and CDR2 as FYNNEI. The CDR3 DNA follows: TGTGCCAGCAGGGGACAGGGTACTAATCAGCCCCAGCATTTT. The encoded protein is CASRGQGTNQPQHF.

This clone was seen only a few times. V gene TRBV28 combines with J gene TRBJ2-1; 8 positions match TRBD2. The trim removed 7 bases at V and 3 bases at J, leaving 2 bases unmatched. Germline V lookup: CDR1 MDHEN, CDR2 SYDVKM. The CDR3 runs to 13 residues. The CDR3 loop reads CASTSGSYNEQFF. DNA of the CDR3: TGTGCCAGCACCAGCGGGAGCTACAATGAGCAGTTCTTC. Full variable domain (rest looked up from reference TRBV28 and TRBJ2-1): DVKVTQSSRYLVKRTGEKVFLECVQDMDHENMFWYRQDPGLGLRLIYFSYDVKMKEKGDIPEGYSVSREKKERFSLILESASTNQTSMYLCASTSGSYNEQFFGPGTRLTVL.

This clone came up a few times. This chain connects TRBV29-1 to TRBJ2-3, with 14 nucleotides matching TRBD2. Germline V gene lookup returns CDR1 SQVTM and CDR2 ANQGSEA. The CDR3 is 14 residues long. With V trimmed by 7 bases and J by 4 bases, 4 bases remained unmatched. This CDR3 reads CSGGTSGSADTQYF. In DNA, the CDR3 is TGCAGCGGGGGGACTAGCGGGAGCGCAGATACGCAGTATTTT.

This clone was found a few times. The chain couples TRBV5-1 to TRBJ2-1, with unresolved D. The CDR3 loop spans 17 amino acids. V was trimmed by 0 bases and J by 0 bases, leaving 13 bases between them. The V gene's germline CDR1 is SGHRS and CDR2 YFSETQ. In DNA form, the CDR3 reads TGCGCCAGCAGCTTGGCCCCAGTGTCTAGCTCCTACAATGAGCAGTTCTTC. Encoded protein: CASSLAPVSSSYNEQFF. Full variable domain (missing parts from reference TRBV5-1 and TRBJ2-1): KAGVTQTPRYLIKTRGQQVTLSCSPISGHRSVSWYQQTPGQGLQFLFEYFSETQRNKGNFPGRFSGRQFSNSRSEMNVSTLELGDSALYLCASSLAPVSSSYNEQFFGPGTRLTVL.

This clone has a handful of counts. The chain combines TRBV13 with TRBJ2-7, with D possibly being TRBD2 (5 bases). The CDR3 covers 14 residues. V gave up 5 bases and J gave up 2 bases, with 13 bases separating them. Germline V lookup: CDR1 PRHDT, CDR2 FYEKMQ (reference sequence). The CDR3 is CASSPGSGPYEQYF. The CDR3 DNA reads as TGTGCCAGCAGCCCGGGAAGCGGTCCCTACGAGCAGTACTTC.